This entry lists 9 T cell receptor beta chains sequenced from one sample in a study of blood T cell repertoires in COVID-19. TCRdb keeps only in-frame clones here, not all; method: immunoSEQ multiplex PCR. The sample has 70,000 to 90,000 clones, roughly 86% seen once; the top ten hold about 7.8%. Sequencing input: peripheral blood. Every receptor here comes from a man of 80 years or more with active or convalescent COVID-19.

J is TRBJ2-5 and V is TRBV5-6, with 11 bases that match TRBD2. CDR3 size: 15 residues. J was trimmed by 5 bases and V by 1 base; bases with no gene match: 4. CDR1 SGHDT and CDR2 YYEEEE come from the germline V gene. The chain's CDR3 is CASSLPSGRLETQYF. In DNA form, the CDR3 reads TGTGCCAGCAGCTTGCCTAGCGGGAGGTTGGAGACCCAGTACTTC.

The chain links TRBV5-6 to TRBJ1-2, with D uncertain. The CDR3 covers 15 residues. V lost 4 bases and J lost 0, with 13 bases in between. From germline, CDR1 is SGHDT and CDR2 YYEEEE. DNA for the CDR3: TGTGCCAGCAGCCTCCTTAGATTGGCTAACTATGGCTACACCTTC. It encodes CASSLLRLANYGYTF.

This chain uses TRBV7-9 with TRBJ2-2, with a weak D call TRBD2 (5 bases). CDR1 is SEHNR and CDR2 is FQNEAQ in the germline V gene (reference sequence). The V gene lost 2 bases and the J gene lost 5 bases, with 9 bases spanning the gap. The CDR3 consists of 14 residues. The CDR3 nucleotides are TGTGCCAGCAGCTTAACTTCGGGGACCGGGGAGCTGTTTTTT. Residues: CASSLTSGTGELFF.

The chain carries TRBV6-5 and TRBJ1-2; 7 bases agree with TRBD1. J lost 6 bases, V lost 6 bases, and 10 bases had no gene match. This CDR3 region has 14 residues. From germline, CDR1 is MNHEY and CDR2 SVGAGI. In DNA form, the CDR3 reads TGTGCCAGCAGGACGACAGGGAGGCGCGATGGCTACACCTTC. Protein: CASRTTGRRDGYTF.

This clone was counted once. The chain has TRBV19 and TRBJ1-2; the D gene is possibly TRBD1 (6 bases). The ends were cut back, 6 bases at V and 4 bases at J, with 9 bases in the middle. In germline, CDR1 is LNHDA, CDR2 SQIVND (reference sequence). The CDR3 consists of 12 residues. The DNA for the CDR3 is TGTGCCAGTAGCAGGGGTTCCTATGGCTACACCTTC. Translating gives CASSRGSYGYTF.

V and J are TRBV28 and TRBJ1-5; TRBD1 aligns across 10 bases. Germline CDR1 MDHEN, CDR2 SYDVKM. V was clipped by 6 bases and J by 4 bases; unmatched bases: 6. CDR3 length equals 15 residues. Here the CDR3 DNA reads TGTGCCAGCAGGACCGGGACAGGGGTTAATCAGCCCCAGCATTTT. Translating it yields CASRTGTGVNQPQHF.

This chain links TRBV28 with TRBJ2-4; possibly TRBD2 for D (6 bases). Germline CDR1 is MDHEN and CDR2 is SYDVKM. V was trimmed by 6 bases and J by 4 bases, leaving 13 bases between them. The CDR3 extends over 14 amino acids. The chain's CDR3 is CASSRTGGKNIQYF. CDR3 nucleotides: TGTGCCAGCAGCCGGACTGGGGGGAAAAACATTCAGTACTTC.

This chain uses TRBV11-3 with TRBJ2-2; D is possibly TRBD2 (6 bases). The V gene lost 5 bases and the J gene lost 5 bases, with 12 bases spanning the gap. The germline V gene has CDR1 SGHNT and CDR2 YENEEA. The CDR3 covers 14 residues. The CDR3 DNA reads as TGTGCCAGCAGCCAAGTTCGGGGGACCGGGGAGCTGTTTTTT. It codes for CASSQVRGTGELFF.

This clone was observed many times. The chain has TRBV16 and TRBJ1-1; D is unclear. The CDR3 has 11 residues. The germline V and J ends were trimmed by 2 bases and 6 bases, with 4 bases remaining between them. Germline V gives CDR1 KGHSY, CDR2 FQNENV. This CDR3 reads CASSQGAEAFF. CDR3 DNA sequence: TGTGCCAGCAGCCAAGGAGCTGAAGCTTTCTTT.